The T cell receptor beta chain under discussion was sequenced for a study of blood T cell repertoires in COVID-19 (dated by TCRdb to the early 2020s). Broadly, across the study: Collaborator samples came from the United States, Italy and Spain and covered acute and convalescent phases of COVID-19. The prospective study material was composed of cDNA or gDNA derived from T cells, B-cell-depleted T cells, or PBMCs. Deeply sampled blood TCRbeta repertoires from subjects exposed to, actively infected with, or recovered from COVID-19 were included in the dataset. A freely available public database, intended as a resource for researchers studying the immune response to SARS-CoV-2, is where the repertoires were released. Samples came from the ongoing ImmuneRACE study (first 160 participants) plus 1,254 subjects from 6 global collaborators. Nearly every sample came with metadata listing a de-identified subject ID, COVID-19 status, age in years and sex. Where HLA class I and class II types were available, the types were taken from metadata supplied by the sample provider, not from assay-based typing.

Its CDR3 holds 14 amino acids, cysteine through phenylalanine. Only the CDR3 portion is preserved as DNA: 42 bases, with reading frame beginning at the first base. The V end loses 0 bases and the J end loses 5 bases, and a stretch of 10 bases separates them. CDR1 and CDR2 were assigned from the germline V gene as LGHNA and YSLEER. The full study reports these points: The quantity of clinical and demographic metadata differed by source and by participant and was supplied without curation.

Concerning this clone itself: The specificity of this receptor is unknown. No clone much larger than this one lies a single base away; base qualities are absent.

One collaborating source in Seattle enrolled patients while the patients were actively infected and followed the patients over time throughout the course of disease. The collaborating institutions used their own protocols to collect whole blood in K2EDTA tubes. For TCRbeta analysis, collaborators shipped samples as frozen whole blood, isolated PBMCs, or DNA extracted from either of those sample types. TCRbeta CDR3 regions were amplified from genomic DNA using the immunoSEQ Assay, a bias-controlled multiplex PCR. Under the source paper's analysis protocol: The number of nucleated cells in each sample was estimated by amplification of reference gene primers within the assay. To quantify the absolute abundance of each unique TCRbeta CDR3 rearrangement, sequence reads were collapsed and filtered. Productive Simpson clonality was computed per sample as the square root of Simpson's diversity index over productive rearrangements. TCRdb took this table from immuneACCESS and kept in-frame rearrangements with V and J called. Such tables lack part of the clones; where checked against another copy, unresolved V genes explain under half of the gap, and the rest is unexplained. That table furnishes V, J and clone size, whereas the DNA furnished D and trimming. The table for this sample lists 410,000 or so clones; around 89% of them were counted only once. Roughly 1.6% of the sample is in the top ten clones.

The material sequenced was peripheral blood. The clonotype was recovered from a middle-aged woman with COVID-19, enrolled during active disease. This sequence uses TRBV4-3 and TRBJ1-2; no D gene can be assigned with confidence. The DNA reads TGCGCCAGCAGCCAAGAAGGGAGATCTTATGGCTACACCTTC. Its coded protein is CASSQEGRSYGYTF.